The source of this TCR beta chain is a study of control samples from healthy donors and cancer patients. This clone was detected a few times. Sequencing used immunoSEQ multiplex PCR; TCRdb keeps in-frame clones, though not all of them. Of about 100,000 clones in the sample, approximately 86% were seen once. The V gene's germline CDR1 is LNHDA and CDR2 SQIVND (reference sequence). Unmatched junction bases numbered 5, after V lost 5 bases and J lost 6 bases. The CDR3 runs to 14 residues. The specimen sequenced was blood. The chain recombines TRBV19 with TRBJ2-2, with TRBD1 matching 8 bases. The sequence came from a man aged 25 to 40 in good health. The CDR3 DNA reads TGTGCCAGTAGTCTGAGGACAGGGTCCGGGGAGCTGTTTTTT. Translation gives CASSLRTGSGELFF.